This entry lists 10 T cell receptor beta chains sequenced from one sample in a study of T cells expressing NK-cell markers. One entry per CDR3 protein, without DNA, is what TCRdb gives after re-calling the 5' RACE reads. Recorded for this sample: 400,000 to 550,000 distinct CDR3 sequences. The sample comprised blood T cells: a sorted CD56 or NKG2C T cell subset, CD4+ or CD8+ T cells, or bulk PBMC T cells (not recorded which). Receptor source: a woman between 18 and 70 years old in good health.

The genes are TRBV29-1 and TRBJ1-2. The CDR3 is 12 amino acids. Germline values: CDR1 SQVTM, CDR2 ANQGSEA. CDR3: CSVESANYGYTF.

This chain links TRBV5-1 with TRBJ2-3. The CDR3 length is 15 residues. CDR1 SGHRS and CDR2 YFSETQ come from the germline V gene. The CDR3 sequence is CASSLEVVGTDTQYF.

The CDR3 is CATSRELGGDNEQFF. The chain has TRBV15 and TRBJ2-1. The germline CDR1 and CDR2 sequences are LNHNV and YYDKDF (reference sequence). The CDR3 loop spans 15 amino acids.

The chain joins TRBV7-3 to TRBJ2-1; checking the TCRdb D call of TRBD1 is not possible without DNA. This CDR3 spans 15 amino acids. Germline V lookup: CDR1 SGHTA, CDR2 FQGTGA. This chain's CDR3 is CASSTGEIRGSEQFF.

The chain employs TRBV11-3 and TRBJ1-1; TCRdb indicates TRBD1, and absent DNA this call remains unverified. Germline V gives CDR1 SGHNT, CDR2 YENEEA. The CDR3 covers 13 residues. The CDR3 sequence: CASSNLGGTEAFF. The full variable domain, rest sourced from reference TRBV11-3 and TRBJ1-1, is EAGVVQSPRYKIIEKKQPVAFWCNPISGHNTLYWYLQNLGQGPELLIRYENEEAVDDSQLPKDRFSAERLKGVDSTLKIQPAELGDSAVYLCASSNLGGTEAFFGQGTRLTVV.

The chain has TRBV25-1 and TRBJ2-1; the D call from TCRdb, TRBD1, cannot be confirmed without DNA. The CDR3 sequence is 16 residues long. CDR1 and CDR2 (germline): MGHDK, SYGVNS. The CDR3 is CASRDRGQEGYNEQFF.

The chain carries TRBV7-2 and TRBJ2-2; TCRdb's assignment of TRBD1 cannot be checked, as there is no DNA. The V gene's germline CDR1 is SGHTA and CDR2 FQGNSA. The CDR3 has 16 residues. The CDR3 loop reads CASSIAGTPKSGELFF.

This rearrangement joins TRBV28 to TRBJ2-4; the D call of TRBD1 rests on TCRdb alone, since no DNA is present to check it. The CDR3 sequence is 13 residues long. Germline-derived CDR1 and CDR2 are MDHEN and SYDVKM. This chain's CDR3 is CASSLPETGIQYF.

The chain combines TRBV5-4 with TRBJ1-2. The CDR3 has 14 residues. CDR1 and CDR2 from the germline V gene are SGHNT and YYREEE (reference sequence). The chain's CDR3 is CASSSARVGYGYTF.

The chain joins TRBV6-2 or TRBV6-3 to TRBJ2-1; the D call of TRBD2 rests on TCRdb alone, since no DNA is present to check it. Germline values: CDR1 MNHEY, CDR2 SVGEGT. The CDR3 extends over 15 amino acids. CDR3 amino acids: CASSQPIRGRNEQFF.